This T cell receptor beta chain stems from a study of blood T cell repertoires in COVID-19. About the research overall: The United States, Italy and Spain supplied acute and convalescent COVID-19 samples. T cells, B-cell-depleted T cells, or PBMCs supplied cDNA or gDNA.

The germline V gene encodes CDR1 SGDLS and CDR2 YYNGEE. The trim removed 0 bases at V and 6 bases at J, leaving 9 bases unmatched. CDR3 size: 16 residues. Under the authors' procedure: Nucleated cell number was recorded as an estimate derived from reference gene primer amplification. Profiling relied on immunoSEQ multiplex PCR, and the TCRdb table lists in-frame clones only, not all of them. V, J and clone size derive from that table, while D and trimming were established from the DNA sequence. The sample has about 120,000 clones, approximately 70% seen once. Sequencing was carried out using peripheral blood. The rearrangement joins TRBV9 to TRBJ2-3, with 8 bases matching TRBD2. The source of this sequence is a human donor with acute or convalescent COVID-19. The donor label of this sample is uncertain. The CDR3 nucleotides read TGTGCCAGCAGCGTAGTTGTCGGGGGGGGCCTGGATACGCAGTATTTT. Protein product: CASSVVVGGGLDTQYF.